The present entry profiles one T cell receptor beta chain with its context. cDNA prepared by RNA extraction and subsequent reverse transcription served as the template for sequencing. Sequencing was performed with immunoSEQ multiplex PCR; in TCRdb, only in-frame clones are kept and a portion is missing. The table lists 110,000 to 150,000 clones, 82% of them singletons. This record belongs to a study of CD8+ T cells in alopecia areata. Treatment indicated: oral pan-JAK inhibitor, 5-10 mg twice daily. This material consisted of CD8+ T cells sorted from blood, taken at week 4, from a patient treated with tofacitinib. This receptor was identified in a human donor with alopecia areata.

CDR3 coding DNA: TGCAGCGTTTTGCGGACAGGGTTCTACGAGCAGTACTTC. Protein: CSVLRTGFYEQYF. V and J are TRBV29-1 and TRBJ2-7; 8 nucleotides align to TRBD1. The germline CDR1 and CDR2 sequences are SQVTM and ANQGSEA. CDR3 length: 13 amino acids. V trimming: 5 bases; J trimming: 3 bases; junction bases outside the gene matches: 6.